The 31 T cell receptor beta chains below were found in one sample sequenced in a study of cytomegalovirus exposure and HLA in healthy donors. The method was immunoSEQ multiplex PCR; TCRdb's version includes in-frame clones alone and lacks a portion of them. The table has 250,000 or so clones, more than 75% seen once; the top ten hold 12%. Material: PBMCs. All receptors derive from a man aged 18 to 30 in good health and CMV-seropositive.

The chain employs TRBV4-1 and TRBJ1-1; D not resolved. V lost 0 bases and J 1 base, leaving 12 bases between the germline ends. The length of the CDR3 is 16 residues. Germline-derived CDR1 and CDR2 are MGHRA and YSYEKL. DNA of the CDR3: TGCGCCAGCAGCCAAGATCTTAGTTACCAGAACACTGAAGCTTTCTTT. Residues: CASSQDLSYQNTEAFF.

This chain connects TRBV15 to TRBJ2-3; TRBD2 might be the D (5 bases). CDR3 length: 15 amino acids. Germline values: CDR1 LNHNV, CDR2 YYDKDF (reference sequence). V gave up 0 bases and J gave up 2 bases, with 9 bases separating them. The CDR3 sequence: CATSRDLRDTDTQYF. The DNA for the CDR3 is TGTGCCACCAGCAGAGATTTACGGGACACAGATACGCAGTATTTT. Variable domain in full (rest from reference TRBV15 and TRBJ2-3): DAMVIQNPRYQVTQFGKPVTLSCSQTLNHNVMYWYQQKSSQAPKLLFHYYDKDFNNEADTPDNFQSRRPNTSFCFLDIRSPGLGDTAMYLCATSRDLRDTDTQYFGPGTRLTVL.

This chain joins TRBV2 and TRBJ1-1, with TRBD1 as a possible D gene (5 bases). The CDR3 has 14 residues. CDR1 is SNHLY and CDR2 is FYNNEI in the germline V gene. Trimming shortened V by 5 bases and J by 8 bases, and 18 bases separated the two germline ends. The CDR3 reads CASSSLRTRDEAFF. Written as DNA, the CDR3 is TGTGCCAGCAGTAGCCTCAGGACACGGGACGAAGCTTTCTTT.

This clone was seen only once. The chain links TRBV7-9 to TRBJ2-1, with TRBD2 matching 10 bases. In germline, CDR1 is SEHNR, CDR2 FQNEAQ (reference sequence). The J segment lost 5 bases and the V segment lost 3 bases, leaving 4 bases of the junction unmatched. The CDR3 runs to 15 residues. CDR3 DNA: TGTGCCAGCAGCTTGGGGACTAGCGCCCACAATGAGCAGTTCTTC. Translation: CASSLGTSAHNEQFF.

With respect to this clone: The sample holds other DNA sequences that translate to the same CDR3. V gene TRBV10-3 combines with J gene TRBJ1-2; D perhaps matches TRBD1 (6 bases). The V end lost 0 bases, the J end lost 8 bases, and 10 bases lay between the germline ends. CDR1 is ENHRY, CDR2 SYGVKD, per germline. CDR3 size: 13 residues. CDR3: CAISESGGSGYTF. In DNA, the CDR3 is TGTGCCATCAGTGAGTCGGGGGGCAGCGGCTACACCTTC.

The rearrangement links TRBV18 to TRBJ2-1; TRBD2 is a possible D gene (6 bases). The germline V and J ends were trimmed by 2 bases and 12 bases, with 23 bases remaining between them. The CDR3 spans 16 residues. Germline lookup yields CDR1 KGHSH and CDR2 LQKENI. The CDR3 sequence: CASSPTRLGTTGGQFF. The CDR3 coding sequence is TGTGCCAGCTCACCAACACGTCTCGGGACCACCGGGGGGCAGTTCTTC.

The V gene is TRBV5-4, the J gene TRBJ2-7; TRBD1 matches 9 bases. CDR3 size: 15 residues. Germline V CDR1 and CDR2: SGHNT, YYREEE (reference sequence). Germline trimming cut 3 bases from V and 3 bases from J; bases unmatched to any gene: 7. CDR3 sequence (DNA): TGTGCCAGCAGCTCCGGACAGGGGCCATACTACGAGCAGTACTTC. Encoded protein: CASSSGQGPYYEQYF.

This chain connects TRBV4-2 to TRBJ1-1; TRBD1 matches 7 bases. CDR3 length equals 15 residues. Germline V gene sequence: CDR1 LGHNA, CDR2 YNFKEQ. The J segment lost 3 bases and the V segment lost 6 bases, leaving 10 bases of the junction unmatched. This chain's CDR3 is CASRRRGRMDTEAFF. The DNA for the CDR3 is TGTGCCAGCAGGAGGAGGGGGCGTATGGACACTGAAGCTTTCTTT.

Worth noting for this clone: This sample includes further DNA sequences coding for the same CDR3. V usage is TRBV27 and J usage is TRBJ2-1, with 8 bases fitting TRBD2. There are 15 residues in the CDR3. Germline assignment: CDR1 MNHEY and CDR2 SMNVEV (reference sequence). V was pared by 3 bases and J by 0 bases, with 1 base of the junction left unmatched. This CDR3 is CASSLSGSSYNEQFF. The CDR3 nucleotides are TGTGCCAGCAGTTTGAGCGGGAGCTCCTACAATGAGCAGTTCTTC.

The rearrangement joins TRBV30 to TRBJ2-2; D is undetermined. V was pared by 2 bases and J by 5 bases, with 9 bases between. The CDR3 is made up of 13 amino acids. Germline V gene lookup returns CDR1 GTSNPN and CDR2 SVGIG (reference sequence). In nucleotides, the CDR3 is TGTGCCTGGAGTCCCGACTCGACCGGGGAGCTGTTTTTT. Translating gives CAWSPDSTGELFF.

This chain joins TRBV25-1 and TRBJ2-1, with D perhaps TRBD1 (6 bases). The CDR3 totals 14 residues. The germline V gene encodes CDR1 MGHDK and CDR2 SYGVNS. Trimming took 2 bases from V and 2 from J, leaving 7 bases between them. For the CDR3, the DNA is TGTGCCAGCAGTGAAGGGGACACCTACAATGAGCAGTTCTTC. Its protein is CASSEGDTYNEQFF.

The chain joins TRBV5-1 to TRBJ1-1; D is unclear. Trimming took off 1 base at V and 2 bases at J, with 9 bases between the two ends. The CDR3 has 14 residues. The V gene's germline CDR1 is SGHRS and CDR2 YFSETQ. The CDR3 DNA follows: TGCGCCAGCAGCTTGTTCGTGAGTAACACTGAAGCTTTCTTT. Its translation is CASSLFVSNTEAFF.

J is TRBJ1-2 and V is TRBV29-1; D unclear. V dropped 4 bases and J dropped 5 bases, with 11 bases sitting between them. There are 12 residues in the CDR3. The germline V gene has CDR1 SQVTM and CDR2 ANQGSEA. This CDR3 reads CSVGSSGYGYTF. The CDR3, as DNA: TGCAGCGTTGGGTCTAGCGGGTATGGCTACACCTTC.

The J gene is TRBJ2-2, the V gene TRBV5-1; possible D gene TRBD1, 5 bases. V lost 2 bases and J lost 5, with 16 bases in between. CDR1 and CDR2 from the germline V gene are SGHRS and YFSETQ. The CDR3 sequence is 16 residues long. Here the CDR3 reads CASSFSDIRTTGELFF. CDR3 bases: TGCGCCAGCAGCTTTTCGGACATACGAACAACCGGGGAGCTGTTTTTT.

The chain joins TRBV28 to TRBJ1-5; D unclear. This CDR3 has 17 residues. Deletions cut 2 bases from V and 0 bases from J, with 14 bases between. The germline CDR1 and CDR2 sequences are MDHEN and SYDVKM. The CDR3 loop is CASSLIPPEYSNQPQHF. CDR3 coding DNA: TGTGCCAGCAGTTTAATACCGCCTGAATATAGCAATCAGCCCCAGCATTTT.

V gene TRBV6-1 combines with J gene TRBJ1-2; D call uncertain. The V end was cut by 0 bases, the J end by 5 bases, with 4 bases between. The CDR3 loop spans 12 amino acids. Germline CDR1 and CDR2: MNHNS and SASEGT. The CDR3 region is CASSEAQYGYTF. As DNA, the CDR3 is TGTGCCAGCAGTGAAGCGCAATATGGCTACACCTTC.

This rearrangement joins TRBV29-1 to TRBJ1-3; TRBD1 might be the D (6 bases). With 5 bases removed from V and 4 bases from J, the gap between germline ends came to 12 bases. The CDR3 extends over 13 amino acids. Germline assignment: CDR1 SQVTM and CDR2 ANQGSEA. CDR3: CSVQSGDGNTIYF. In nucleotides, the CDR3 is TGCAGCGTTCAGTCAGGGGACGGAAACACCATATATTTT.

This clone has only one observation. The genes are TRBV5-1 and TRBJ1-1; D perhaps matches TRBD1 (6 bases). The ends were cut back, 3 bases at V and 1 base at J, with 13 bases in the middle. CDR1 and CDR2 (germline): SGHRS, YFSETQ. This CDR3 has 15 amino acids. The CDR3 DNA reads TGCGCCAGCAGCTCCCATACAGGGTCGAACACTGAAGCTTTCTTT. Translating gives CASSSHTGSNTEAFF.

The chain is built from TRBV30 and TRBJ1-2; D gene uncertain. Trimming stripped 2 bases from V and 8 bases from J, with 15 bases between. The germline gives CDR1 GTSNPN, CDR2 SVGIG (reference sequence). CDR3 size: 13 residues. The CDR3 nucleotides read TGTGCCTGGAGTTTACAGCGGTCGGAAGGCTACACCTTC. As protein: CAWSLQRSEGYTF.

This chain joins TRBV7-2 and TRBJ2-7; the D is unclear. CDR1 and CDR2 (germline): SGHTA, FQGNSA. V was pared by 1 base and J by 2 bases, with 12 bases between. The CDR3 consists of 15 residues. The CDR3 sequence: CASSLGGPGPYEQYF. CDR3 DNA: TGTGCCAGCAGCTTAGGAGGACCCGGCCCCTACGAGCAGTACTTC.

The J gene is TRBJ2-7, the V gene TRBV6-5, with 8 bases aligning to TRBD1. The CDR3 runs 15 residues. After removal of 6 bases from V and 5 bases from J, the junction contained 12 bases not matched to a gene. CDR1 is MNHEY, CDR2 SVGAGI, per germline. The CDR3 coding sequence is TGTGCCAGCAGAACCCGACAGGGGATGTGGAACGAGCAGTACTTC. Amino acids: CASRTRQGMWNEQYF.

The CDR3, as DNA: TGTGCCAGCAGTTACACAATAGCGGGAACAGATACGCAGTATTTT. Translated: CASSYTIAGTDTQYF. The rearrangement links TRBV6-5 to TRBJ2-3; TRBD2 aligns across 8 bases. V shed 2 bases, J shed 3 bases, and the junction held 4 bases outside the gene matches. Germline assignment: CDR1 MNHEY and CDR2 SVGAGI. This CDR3 spans 15 amino acids.

J is TRBJ1-3 and V is TRBV27, with TRBD1 matching over 8 bases. This CDR3 contains 17 residues. The V gene end was trimmed by 4 bases and the J gene end by 2 bases; junction bases not matched to a gene: 10. In germline, CDR1 is MNHEY, CDR2 SMNVEV (reference sequence). Here the CDR3 reads CASSSRTGFRPGNTIYF. The CDR3 DNA reads as TGTGCCAGCAGTTCGAGGACAGGGTTTAGGCCTGGAAACACCATATATTTT.

The chain has TRBV27 and TRBJ2-1; a possible D gene is TRBD1 (5 bases). CDR1 MNHEY and CDR2 SMNVEV come from the germline V gene (reference sequence). V dropped 0 bases and J dropped 9 bases, with 18 bases sitting between them. The CDR3 totals 16 residues. CDR3: CASSLSGRESVREQFF. As DNA, the CDR3 is TGTGCCAGCAGTTTATCTGGCAGGGAATCCGTTCGTGAGCAGTTCTTC.

The V call is TRBV5-4, the J call TRBJ2-3; the D is unclear. The CDR3 length is 14 residues. Between the trimmed V and J ends, which lost 4 bases and 2 bases, there was a span of 11 bases. CDR1 and CDR2 (germline): SGHNT, YYREEE (reference sequence). Here the CDR3 DNA reads TGTGCCAGCAGCCCGAAGGACCTCACAGATACGCAGTATTTT. This gives the protein CASSPKDLTDTQYF.

The J gene is TRBJ1-5, the V gene TRBV21-1; TRBD1 is the table's D call and was not checked against the DNA. TRBV21-1 is deemed a pseudogene. The CDR3 contains 14 residues. The CDR3 protein is CASSKNRKKQPQHF. The DNA for the CDR3 is TGTGCCAGCAGCAAGAACAGAAAAAAGCAGCCCCAGCATTTT.

The chain carries TRBV6-5 and TRBJ2-1; a possible D gene is TRBD2 (5 bases). The CDR3 extends over 12 amino acids. V was shortened by 6 bases and J by 7 bases, with 10 bases between the two germline ends. Germline lookup yields CDR1 MNHEY and CDR2 SVGAGI. Here the CDR3 DNA reads TGTGCCAGCAGCCCTGGCGGGAATGAGCAGTTCTTC. This encodes CASSPGGNEQFF.

J is TRBJ2-7 and V is TRBV5-6; D gene ambiguous. The V gene lost 1 base and the J gene lost 2 bases, with 10 bases spanning the gap. This CDR3 region has 14 residues. Germline CDR1 SGHDT, CDR2 YYEEEE. CDR3 sequence reads: CASSLSRNTYEQYF. CDR3 nucleotides: TGTGCCAGCAGCTTGAGCAGGAACACCTACGAGCAGTACTTC.

The chain links TRBV7-2 to TRBJ2-7; 7 bases line up with TRBD2. Germline loops: CDR1 SGHTA, CDR2 FQGNSA. The CDR3 length is 12 residues. The V gene end was trimmed by 5 bases and the J gene end by 6 bases; junction bases not matched to a gene: 4. CDR3 loop: CASSPAGPEQYF. The CDR3 DNA reads as TGTGCCAGCAGCCCAGCGGGACCCGAGCAGTACTTC.

This chain links TRBV5-4 with TRBJ2-5; TRBD2 aligns across 8 bases. With V trimmed by 4 bases and J by 6 bases, 8 bases remained unmatched. This CDR3 has 14 residues. CDR1 SGHNT and CDR2 YYREEE come from the germline V gene (reference sequence). The CDR3 spells CASSPAGGVQTQYF. CDR3 nucleotide sequence: TGTGCCAGCAGCCCTGCGGGGGGCGTACAGACCCAGTACTTC.

This chain joins TRBV19 and TRBJ1-1; 8 bases are shared with TRBD1. The CDR3 loop spans 13 amino acids. Trimming at V came to 7 bases and at J to 6 bases, leaving 7 bases not matched to a gene. CDR1 is LNHDA and CDR2 is SQIVND in the germline V gene (reference sequence). This CDR3 reads CASIPGGRAEAFF. CDR3 nucleotides: TGTGCCAGTATCCCAGGGGGCAGGGCTGAAGCTTTCTTT. Full variable domain (missing parts from reference TRBV19 and TRBJ1-1): DGGITQSPKYLFRKEGQNVTLSCEQNLNHDAMYWYRQDPGQGLRLIYYSQIVNDFQKGDIAEGYSVSREKKESFPLTVTSAQKNPTAFYLCASIPGGRAEAFFGQGTRLTVV.